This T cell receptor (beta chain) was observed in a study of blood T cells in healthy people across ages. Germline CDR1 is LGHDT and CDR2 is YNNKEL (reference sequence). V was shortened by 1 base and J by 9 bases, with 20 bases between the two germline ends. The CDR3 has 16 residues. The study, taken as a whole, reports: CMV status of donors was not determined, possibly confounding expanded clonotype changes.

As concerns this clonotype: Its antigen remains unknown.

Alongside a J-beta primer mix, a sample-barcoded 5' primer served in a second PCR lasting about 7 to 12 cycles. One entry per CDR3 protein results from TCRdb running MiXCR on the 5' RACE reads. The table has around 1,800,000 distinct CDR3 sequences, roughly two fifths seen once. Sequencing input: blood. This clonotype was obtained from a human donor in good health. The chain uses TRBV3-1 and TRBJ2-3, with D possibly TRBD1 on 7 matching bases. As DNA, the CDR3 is TGTGCCAGCAGCCAAGTCCACGCAGGGGGGTTCGGAACGCAGTATTTT. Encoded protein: CASSQVHAGGFGTQYF.